A single sample is the source of the 2 T cell receptor beta chains below, sequenced in a study of monozygotic twins with inflammatory bowel disease. TCRdb re-analyzed the 5' RACE reads; it lists each CDR3 protein once, without DNA. The sample table includes approximately 400,000 distinct CDR3 sequences. Sequenced material: blood. These receptors all come from a human donor with ulcerative colitis or Crohn's disease, or a healthy co-twin of an affected twin (not recorded which).

The V gene is TRBV28, the J gene TRBJ2-7; there is no DNA to check the TCRdb D call of TRBD1. CDR1 and CDR2 (germline): MDHEN, SYDVKM. CDR3 length equals 13 residues. The CDR3 sequence: CASNLPGSYEQYF. The variable domain in full, with the rest retrieved from reference TRBV28 and TRBJ2-7, is DVKVTQSSRYLVKRTGEKVFLECVQDMDHENMFWYRQDPGLGLRLIYFSYDVKMKEKGDIPEGYSVSREKKERFSLILESASTNQTSMYLCASNLPGSYEQYFGPGTRLTVT.

This sequence joins TRBV11-2 and TRBJ2-7; TCRdb picks TRBD2, but there is no DNA to check that call. CDR1 SGHAT and CDR2 FQNNGV come from the germline V gene. CDR3 length: 16 residues. CDR3 loop: CASSSRGPFVAYEQYF. Combining the CDR3 with reference TRBV11-2 and TRBJ2-7 gives the whole variable domain EAGVAQSPRYKIIEKRQSVAFWCNPISGHATLYWYQQILGQGPKLLIQFQNNGVVDDSQLPKDRFSAERLKGVDSTLKIQPAKLEDSAVYLCASSSRGPFVAYEQYFGPGTRLTVT.